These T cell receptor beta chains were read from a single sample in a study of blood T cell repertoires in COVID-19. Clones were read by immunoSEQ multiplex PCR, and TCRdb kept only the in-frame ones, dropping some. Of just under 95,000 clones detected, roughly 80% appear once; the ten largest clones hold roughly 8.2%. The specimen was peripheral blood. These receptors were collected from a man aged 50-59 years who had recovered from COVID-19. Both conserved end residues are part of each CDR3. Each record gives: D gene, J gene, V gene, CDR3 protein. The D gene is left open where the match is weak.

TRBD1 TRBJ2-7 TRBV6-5 CASSTGTGVYEQYF
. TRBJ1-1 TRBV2 CASSEIGVGTEAFF
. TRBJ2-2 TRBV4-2 CASSLSGFNTGELFF
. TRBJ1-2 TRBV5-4 CASSLGQGTNYGYTF
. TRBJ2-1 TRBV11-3 CASSPQNSIEQFF
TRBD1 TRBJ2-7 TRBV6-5 CASMLARGSYEQYF
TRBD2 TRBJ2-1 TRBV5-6 CASSRGLAKSDEQFF
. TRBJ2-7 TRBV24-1 CATSDLTGGVYEQYF
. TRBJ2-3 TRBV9 CASSVGQTTTDTQYF
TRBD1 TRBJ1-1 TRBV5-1 CASSFWTGAEAFF
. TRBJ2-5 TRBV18 CASSPPRFTGETQYF
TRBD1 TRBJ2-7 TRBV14 CASSRGQGKLYEQYF
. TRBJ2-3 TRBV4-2 CASSQDWPSTDTQYF
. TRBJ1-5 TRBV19 CASSMATSNRQPQHF
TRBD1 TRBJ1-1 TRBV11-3 CASSRVVRGPPNTEAFF
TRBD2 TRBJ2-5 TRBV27 CASSLLAGAGQETQYF
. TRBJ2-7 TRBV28 CASSLPTPTSEQYF
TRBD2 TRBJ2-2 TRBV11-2 CASSLDLSGRAGELFF
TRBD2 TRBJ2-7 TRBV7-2 CASSLGLAGPYEQYF
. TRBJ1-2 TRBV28 CASSLSGAYGYTF
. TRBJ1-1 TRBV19 CASSIRGEVEAFF
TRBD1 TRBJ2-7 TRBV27 CASSKGQGTYEQYF
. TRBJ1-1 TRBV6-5 CASSYSFATGNTEAFF
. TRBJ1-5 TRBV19 CASSSQGRNQPQHF
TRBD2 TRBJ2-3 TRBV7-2 CASSPSGADTQYF
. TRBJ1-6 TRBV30 CAWLEGGSSPLHF
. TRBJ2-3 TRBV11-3 CASSLGSREDPTDTQYF
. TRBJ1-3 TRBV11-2 CASSFVSGNTIYF
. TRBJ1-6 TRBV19 CASSIGLLNSPLHF
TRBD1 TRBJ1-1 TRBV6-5 CASSNRGGQTEAFF
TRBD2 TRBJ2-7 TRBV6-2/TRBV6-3 CASSRSGNRYEQYF
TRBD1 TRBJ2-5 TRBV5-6 CASSSRDRAQETQYF
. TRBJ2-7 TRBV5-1 CASSLYRGNGEQYF
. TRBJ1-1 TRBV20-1 CSARDLTEAFF
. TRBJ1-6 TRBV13 CASSTRTFNSPLHF
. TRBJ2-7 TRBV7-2 CASSLGFQTYEQYF
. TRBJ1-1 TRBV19 CASSIGGKPEAFF
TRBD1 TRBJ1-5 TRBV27 CASREGTGERSNQPQHF
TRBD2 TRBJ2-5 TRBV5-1 CASSRWVAGGQETQYF
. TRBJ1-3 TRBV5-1 CASSPKVGGSGNTIYF
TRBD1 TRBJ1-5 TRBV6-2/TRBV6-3 CASSYRPGGTYGSNQPQHF
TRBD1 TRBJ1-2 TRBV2 CASSLGQAYGYTF
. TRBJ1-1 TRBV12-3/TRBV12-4 CASRRLLNTEAFF
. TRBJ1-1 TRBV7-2 CASSFHRDTEAFF
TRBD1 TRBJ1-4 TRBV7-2 CASSYRGNPTNEKLFF
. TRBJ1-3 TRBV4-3 CASSQEFTGTGNTIYF
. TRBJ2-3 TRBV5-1 CASSLGGRTDTQYF
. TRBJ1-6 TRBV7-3 CASSAGGNSPLHF
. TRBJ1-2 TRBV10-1 CASSDSTGLGYTF
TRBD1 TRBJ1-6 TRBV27 CASSFGTENSPLHF
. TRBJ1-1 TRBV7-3 CASSPGHLNTEAFF
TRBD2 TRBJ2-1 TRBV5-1 CASGGGLAGGLDEQFF
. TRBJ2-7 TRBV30 CAWSTDYYEQYF
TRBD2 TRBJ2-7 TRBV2 CASSEEGSGKVSFYEQYF